This entry is about one TCR beta chain. The authors' processing: Amplifying reference gene primers gave estimates of nucleated cell counts. The repertoire was sequenced with immunoSEQ multiplex PCR; TCRdb's copy has only in-frame clones and lacks some. V and J calls and clone size come straight from that table; D and trimming were deduced from the DNA. The data show about 95,000 clones, with around 86% seen just once and under 3.5% held by the top ten. This entry belongs to a study of blood T cell repertoires in COVID-19. As for the study in general: The origin of the acute and convalescent COVID-19 samples was the United States, Italy and Spain. T cells, B-cell-depleted T cells, or PBMCs supplied cDNA or gDNA.

Germline V gene data show CDR1 as SGHVS and CDR2 as FQNEAQ. Trimming removed 4 bases at V and 2 bases at J, with 10 bases between. CDR3 length equals 14 residues. The chain combines TRBV7-8 with TRBJ2-3; D remains ambiguous. The clonotype comes from a woman between 65 and 79 years old with acute or convalescent COVID-19. The source material was peripheral blood. The CDR3 reads CASSWSALTDTQYF. The CDR3 DNA is TGTGCCAGCAGCTGGAGTGCTCTCACAGATACGCAGTATTTT.